This T cell receptor (beta chain) was observed in a study of control samples from healthy donors and cancer patients. V shed 3 bases and J shed 6 bases, with 12 bases lying between them. Germline V gene data show CDR1 as SGDLS and CDR2 as YYNGEE. This CDR3 spans 13 amino acids. Only in-frame clones appear in the TCRdb table, and some are missing; sequencing was by immunoSEQ multiplex PCR. The sample includes some 73,000 clones, roughly 94% of them seen just once. This clone is a singleton in its sample. The clonotype originates from a woman in her thirties or forties in good health. The rearrangement links TRBV9 to TRBJ1-2; weak D call: TRBD1 (5 bases). Sample: blood. The CDR3 DNA follows: TGTGCCAGCAGCGGACAGAATGGGAATGGCTACACCTTC. Encoded protein: CASSGQNGNGYTF.